This record looks at one T cell receptor (beta chain) sequence and its context. Its specificity is unknown. These data are taken from a study of T cells and Merkel cell carcinoma outcomes. Points from the study as a whole: Merkel cell carcinoma outcomes were reportedly predicted by repertoire and T-cell density.

Assay used: immunoSEQ multiplex PCR; TCRdb lists only in-frame clones, some missing. Of fewer than 2,000 clones in the sample, more than 85% were seen once. V lost 2 bases, J lost 2 bases, and 4 bases lay in between. Germline V lookup: CDR1 SEHNR, CDR2 FQNEAQ (reference sequence). The CDR3 loop spans 12 amino acids. The sequencing sample was made of tumor tissue from Merkel cell carcinoma. The chain carries TRBV7-9 and TRBJ2-7, with D uncertain. This sequence was found in a human donor with Merkel cell carcinoma. DNA for the CDR3: TGTGCCAGCAGCTTAATCCCCTACGAGCAGTACTTC. Translated: CASSLIPYEQYF.